Only one count was recorded for the clone carrying this T cell receptor beta chain. Participant ages covered 18 to 89 years across some 25 US areas. The entry originates in a study of blood T cell repertoires in COVID-19. TCRdb's copy holds only in-frame clones and misses some; the assay was immunoSEQ multiplex PCR. The sample includes roughly 200,000 clones, 80% to 90% of them seen just once. The germline V gene encodes CDR1 SGHAT and CDR2 FQDESV (reference sequence). This CDR3 is 16 amino acids long. Trimming stripped 2 bases from V and 1 base from J, with 15 bases between. The chain is built from TRBV11-1 and TRBJ2-7; no reliable D call. The TCR comes from a woman aged 40 to 49 with acute COVID-19. Sequencing was done on a sample of PBMCs or T cells enriched from blood (not recorded which). The CDR3, as DNA: TGTGCCAGCAGCTTACGCGGTCCGATGAGGTCCTACGAGCAGTACTTC. This codes for CASSLRGPMRSYEQYF.